Listed here are 26 T cell receptor beta chains from one sample, sequenced in a study of response to subunit inactivated influenza vaccine (dated by TCRdb to 2017 to 2018). The library was built by means of RT-PCR. Sequenced on an Illumina HiSeq 2500. Using fastp at Q25 and MiXCR, TCRdb reprocessed the public reads and kept productive beta chains. Each record represents a unique CDR3 protein, reported with the most common genes and DNA among its rows. This sample holds 400,000 to 650,000 distinct CDR3 sequences; 7.2% were observed only once. The ten largest account for around 13% of the sample. Material: PBMCs from blood, obtained 23 months after vaccination. All receptors come from a man between 50 and 75 years old who received an inactivated influenza vaccine. Donor details come from another sample of the same person, matched by shared clones.

There are a few counts of this clonotype. One end of the junction is discordant with germline, which a read error may explain. The V call is TRBV24-1, the J call TRBJ2-3, with 7 nucleotides matching TRBD2. CDR1 is KGHDR, CDR2 SFDVKD, per germline. The CDR3 length is 20 residues. The CDR3 sequence: CATGEERTARPAGKSDTQYF. The CDR3 DNA reads as TGTGCCACCGGTGAGGAACGAACCGCCCGGCCAGCGGGAAAGTCAGATACGCAGTATTTT.

This clonotype has at least ten counts. The V call is TRBV6-5, the J call TRBJ1-5; maybe TRBD1 (5 bases). Germline-derived CDR1 and CDR2 are MNHEY and SVGAGI. The CDR3 totals 18 residues. Trimming left V 0 bases short and J 0 bases short, with 15 bases between. The DNA of the CDR3 is TGTGCCAGCAGTTACTCTTCCCGGGACCGTTATAGCAATCAGCCCCAGCATTTT. The encoded protein is CASSYSSRDRYSNQPQHF.

This clonotype was seen only a few times. V and J are TRBV12-3 or TRBV12-4 and TRBJ1-1; D gene unclear. The CDR3 consists of 13 residues. The germline V and J ends were trimmed by 10 bases and 1 base, with 13 bases remaining between them. This chain's CDR3 is CATAREKNTEAFF. For the CDR3, the DNA is TGTGCCACCGCGAGGGAGAAGAACACTGAAGCTTTCTTT.

A few counts support this clonotype. The chain is built from TRBV6-1 and TRBJ2-7; D possibly uses TRBD1 or TRBD2 (5 bases each). This CDR3 is 15 amino acids long. The V end lost 2 bases, the J end lost 2 bases, and 13 bases lay between the germline ends. Germline V lookup: CDR1 MNHNS, CDR2 SASEGT. CDR3 DNA sequence: TGTGCCAGCAGTGAATTCCGGGACGGCCCCTACGAGCAGTACTTC. Residues: CASSEFRDGPYEQYF.

At least ten counts were recorded for this clonotype. This sequence joins TRBV29-1 and TRBJ2-1; tentatively, D is TRBD2 (5 bases). The CDR3 contains 14 residues. Trimming took off 6 bases at V and 7 bases at J, with 19 bases between the two ends. The V gene's germline CDR1 is SQVTM and CDR2 ANQGSEA. CDR3 loop: CSVYGIFERNEQFF. The CDR3 DNA is TGCAGCGTGTACGGGATTTTCGAGAGGAATGAGCAGTTCTTC.

This clonotype was observed many times. The chain uses TRBV4-1 and TRBJ1-5; D call uncertain. V lost 1 base and J lost 1, with 11 bases in between. The CDR3 sequence is 16 residues long. Germline-derived CDR1 and CDR2 are MGHRA and YSYEKL. DNA of the CDR3: TGCGCCAGCAGCCAAGGGAATGACCTAAGCAATCAGCCCCAGCATTTT. Amino acid sequence: CASSQGNDLSNQPQHF.

The chain is built from TRBV12-3 or TRBV12-4 and TRBJ2-7; 7 bases are shared with TRBD1. The CDR3 has 15 residues. The V and J ends lost 2 bases and 1 base, in that order; junction bases with no gene match: 5. The CDR3 loop reads CASSLSGGWSYEQYF. Here the CDR3 DNA reads TGTGCCAGCAGTTTATCAGGGGGTTGGTCCTACGAGCAGTACTTC.

This clonotype was recorded at least ten times. The chain couples TRBV29-1 to TRBJ1-5, with D hard to call. The V end lost 5 bases, the J end lost 2 bases, and 7 bases lay between the germline ends. The CDR3 loop spans 12 amino acids. CDR1 and CDR2 from the germline V gene are SQVTM and ANQGSEA. The CDR3 DNA follows: TGCAGCGTTTTGGCAGGCAATCAGCCCCAGCATTTT. It is translated as CSVLAGNQPQHF.

The CDR3 reads CAIRSTSGGRYNEQFF. The CDR3 region has the DNA TGTGCCATCAGGTCGACTAGCGGGGGGAGGTACAATGAGCAGTTCTTC. The genes are TRBV10-3 and TRBJ2-1; 13 positions match TRBD2. The CDR3 loop spans 16 amino acids. Trimming removed 6 bases from V and 4 bases from J; junction bases left unmatched: 6. Germline CDR1 is ENHRY and CDR2 is SYGVKD.

The chain links TRBV7-9 to TRBJ1-2; 8 positions match TRBD1. Germline assignment: CDR1 SEHNR and CDR2 FQNEAQ (reference sequence). CDR3 length: 16 residues. Trimming removed 1 base from V and 5 bases from J; junction bases left unmatched: 9. The CDR3 here is CASSLDAQQGVYGYTF. The CDR3 nucleotides are TGTGCCAGCAGCTTAGATGCGCAACAGGGGGTATATGGCTACACCTTC.

The CDR3 bases are TGTGCCAGCAGCCCTAGGGGGTCGCGGAGATCCTATGGCTACACCTTC. Its protein product is CASSPRGSRRSYGYTF. The chain couples TRBV3-1 to TRBJ1-2, with a weak D call TRBD1 (6 bases). The CDR3 length is 16 residues. Per the germline V gene, CDR1 is LGHDT and CDR2 is YNNKEL (reference sequence). V dropped 4 bases and J dropped 4 bases, with 19 bases sitting between them.

The rearrangement links TRBV6-2 or TRBV6-3 to TRBJ2-7; D is unclear. The ends were cut back, 0 bases at V and 9 bases at J, with 12 bases in the middle. Germline V gives CDR1 MNHEY, CDR2 SVGEGT. This CDR3 has 13 amino acids. The CDR3 sequence is CASSYSKRSGQYF. In DNA form, the CDR3 reads TGTGCCAGCAGTTACTCGAAAAGGTCCGGGCAGTACTTC.

This clonotype was seen only a few times. The V call is TRBV7-2, the J call TRBJ2-6; tentative D call: TRBD1 (5 bases). The V end was cut by 2 bases, the J end by 0 bases, with 8 bases between. This CDR3 has 16 residues. Germline CDR1 reads SGHTA; CDR2 reads FQGNSA. The CDR3 region is CASSLQGTSGANVLTF. CDR3 sequence (DNA): TGTGCCAGCAGCTTACAGGGTACCTCTGGGGCCAACGTCCTGACTTTC.

This clonotype appeared a few times. The V gene is TRBV27, the J gene TRBJ1-1; 7 nucleotides align to TRBD1. The J segment lost 1 base and the V segment lost 4 bases, leaving 12 bases of the junction unmatched. Germline assignment: CDR1 MNHEY and CDR2 SMNVEV (reference sequence). This CDR3 has 17 residues. The CDR3 DNA is TGTGCCAGCAGTTCTTCATTTCGGGGACAGCAGAACACTGAAGCTTTCTTT. This gives the protein CASSSSFRGQQNTEAFF.

The V call is TRBV9, the J call TRBJ2-5; 8 positions agree with TRBD1. The CDR3 is made up of 15 amino acids. Germline V gene sequence: CDR1 SGDLS, CDR2 YYNGEE. V trimming: 4 bases; J trimming: 4 bases; junction bases outside the gene matches: 9. Written as DNA, the CDR3 is TGTGCCAGCAGCCCTCAGGGGGCTTCAGGAGAGACCCAGTACTTC. Translated, it gives CASSPQGASGETQYF.

Ten or more counts support this clonotype. The CDR3 spells CASRSDSRTGELFF. DNA for the CDR3: TGTGCCAGCAGATCGGACTCCCGGACCGGGGAGCTGTTTTTT. V gene TRBV28 combines with J gene TRBJ2-2, with D maybe TRBD2 (5 bases). Trimming removed 6 bases from V and 5 bases from J, with 13 bases in between. Germline V CDR1 and CDR2: MDHEN, SYDVKM. The CDR3 runs 14 residues.

This chain links TRBV20-1 with TRBJ1-2, with a weak D call TRBD1 (5 bases). The germline V and J ends were trimmed by 5 bases and 6 bases, with 22 bases remaining between them. The CDR3 covers 15 residues. The germline CDR1 and CDR2 sequences are DFQATT and SNEGSKA (reference sequence). For the CDR3, the DNA is TGCAGTGCTCCAGGGCTGGGTAGAACCAGGGATGGCTACACCTTC. This translates into CSAPGLGRTRDGYTF.

The chain carries TRBV7-2 and TRBJ2-3; 7 bases match TRBD1. Losses at the gene ends were 8 bases for V and 3 bases for J; bases not matched to a gene: 11. This CDR3 comprises 15 residues. CDR1 is SGHTA, CDR2 FQGNSA, per germline. CDR3 sequence reads: CASGYRGGRTDTQYF. The DNA for the CDR3 is TGTGCCAGCGGATACCGAGGGGGCCGGACAGATACGCAGTATTTT. The whole variable domain, remainder taken from reference TRBV7-2 and TRBJ2-3, is GAGVSQSPSNKVTEKGKDVELRCDPISGHTALYWYRQSLGQGLEFLIYFQGNSAPDKSGLPSDRFSAERTGGSVSTLTIQRTQQEDSAVYLCASGYRGGRTDTQYFGPGTRLTVL.

This clonotype was observed a handful of times. The chain is built from TRBV20-1 and TRBJ1-2; 8 bases match TRBD1. CDR1 is DFQATT and CDR2 is SNEGSKA in the germline V gene (reference sequence). The junction had 9 bases not matched to a gene; V was cut back by 6 bases and J by 6 bases. This CDR3 is 13 amino acids long. The CDR3 is CSALQGGSDGYTF. In nucleotides, the CDR3 is TGCAGTGCCTTACAGGGGGGGTCGGATGGCTACACCTTC.

V gene TRBV7-9 combines with J gene TRBJ2-2, with D unclear. V lost 0 bases and J lost 7, with 18 bases in between. The CDR3 length is 17 residues. Germline V gene sequence: CDR1 SEHNR, CDR2 FQNEAQ (reference sequence). The CDR3 protein is CASSLAASGPTGGELFF. The CDR3 nucleotides read TGTGCCAGCAGCTTAGCGGCCTCCGGGCCGACGGGCGGGGAGCTGTTTTTT.

This clonotype was counted a few times. This chain connects TRBV7-9 to TRBJ2-1, with D maybe TRBD2 (5 bases). Germline V lookup: CDR1 SEHNR, CDR2 FQNEAQ (reference sequence). This CDR3 contains 16 residues. The germline V and J ends were trimmed by 1 base and 3 bases, with 13 bases remaining between them. CDR3 loop: CASSLGPSGFYNEQFF. In DNA form, the CDR3 reads TGTGCCAGCAGCTTAGGTCCCAGCGGCTTCTACAATGAGCAGTTCTTC.

The J gene is TRBJ1-4, the V gene TRBV4-3; D not certain. Between the trimmed V and J ends, which lost 5 bases and 0 bases, there was a span of 13 bases. The CDR3 spans 16 residues. CDR1 and CDR2 (germline): LGHNA, YSLEER. CDR3 region: CASSARVAATNEKLFF. The DNA for the CDR3 is TGCGCCAGCAGCGCTCGAGTGGCGGCAACTAATGAAAAACTGTTTTTT.

This clonotype was recorded a few times. The gene calls are TRBV7-2 and TRBJ2-7, with D possibly TRBD2 on 6 matching bases. V dropped 1 base and J dropped 3 bases, with 13 bases sitting between them. This CDR3 has 15 residues. The germline gives CDR1 SGHTA, CDR2 FQGNSA. CDR3 in amino acids: CASSLVGGINYEQYF. As DNA, the CDR3 is TGTGCCAGCAGCTTAGTGGGGGGTATAAACTACGAGCAGTACTTC.

This chain links TRBV11-2 with TRBJ2-1; TRBD2 aligns across 13 bases. This CDR3 has 17 residues. J gave up 0 bases and V 2 bases, and 1 base lay outside the gene matches. Germline-derived CDR1 and CDR2 are SGHAT and FQNNGV. CDR3 amino acids: CASSLWTSGSSYNEQFF. For the CDR3, the DNA is TGTGCCAGCAGCTTATGGACTAGCGGGAGCTCCTACAATGAGCAGTTCTTC.

This clonotype came up many times. This chain joins TRBV3-1 and TRBJ2-2, with D maybe TRBD2 (6 bases). This CDR3 is built from 15 residues. Looked up from germline, CDR1 is LGHDT and CDR2 is YNNKEL (reference sequence). V lost 2 bases to trimming and J lost 4 bases, with 11 bases between them. The CDR3 sequence: CASSQPRTTTGELFF. In nucleotides, the CDR3 is TGTGCCAGCAGCCAACCCCGGACTACCACCGGGGAGCTGTTTTTT.

This clonotype was detected a few times. The rearrangement links TRBV6-2 or TRBV6-3 to TRBJ1-5, with D possibly TRBD1 on 6 matching bases. V dropped 10 bases and J dropped 6 bases, with 19 bases sitting between them. CDR1 is MNHEY, CDR2 SVGEGT, per germline. This CDR3 comprises 14 residues. This chain's CDR3 is CATSLAGGGQPQHF. The CDR3 coding sequence is TGTGCCACCTCGCTCGCGGGAGGGGGTCAGCCCCAGCATTTT.